The 17 T cell receptor beta chains below all came from one sample that was sequenced in a study of shared clonotypes between healthy human individuals. Sequencing used immunoSEQ multiplex PCR; TCRdb keeps in-frame clones, though not all of them. The table has almost 700,000 clones, just over 90% seen once. The naive CD8 population came from CD45RO-negative cells selected for CCR7, without terminally differentiated effector memory CD45RA+ cells. Input material: naive CD8+ T cells sorted from blood. Every receptor here comes from a man aged 30 to 45 in good health.

The chain links TRBV27 to TRBJ2-7; TRBD2 matches at 12 bases. The CDR3 contains 16 residues. V was pared by 4 bases and J by 1 base, with 5 bases of the junction left unmatched. Germline-derived CDR1 and CDR2 are MNHEY and SMNVEV (reference sequence). The CDR3 reads CASSSRTSGVSYEQYF. For the CDR3, the DNA is TGTGCCAGCAGTTCCCGGACTAGCGGGGTATCCTACGAGCAGTACTTC.

This clone was counted once. The J gene is TRBJ1-3, the V gene TRBV7-7, with no clear D. Germline CDR1 and CDR2: SSHAT and FNYEAQ (reference sequence). V lost 5 bases, J lost 0 bases, and 11 bases lay in between. CDR3 length: 15 amino acids. The CDR3 spells CASSPDRNSGNTIYF. CDR3 DNA sequence: TGTGCCAGCAGCCCGGACCGGAACTCTGGAAACACCATATATTTT.

The DNA for the CDR3 is TGTGCCAGCAGCCCGAGGTTAGCGGGAAGTATATTGGCCTACGAGCAGTACTTC. This sequence encodes CASSPRLAGSILAYEQYF. The chain recombines TRBV11-2 with TRBJ2-7, with 8 bases matching TRBD2. The ends lost 5 bases at V and 2 bases at J; junction bases unmatched: 17. CDR3 size: 18 residues. Germline V gene data show CDR1 as SGHAT and CDR2 as FQNNGV.

V is TRBV28 and J is TRBJ2-2; TRBD1 agrees at 7 bases. The CDR3 is 15 residues long. V gave up 1 base and J gave up 5 bases; unmatched junction bases: 4. The V gene's germline CDR1 is MDHEN and CDR2 SYDVKM. CDR3 nucleotides: TGTGCCAGCAGTTTATCAGGGGGTTGGACCGGGGAGCTGTTTTTT. Amino acid sequence: CASSLSGGWTGELFF.

The chain has TRBV14 and TRBJ2-7; 7 positions agree with TRBD2. The junction had 11 bases not matched to a gene; V was cut back by 6 bases and J by 3 bases. Germline CDR1 and CDR2: SGHDN and FVKESK. The CDR3 extends over 15 amino acids. CDR3 sequence (DNA): TGTGCCAGCAGTCTATCCGGGGCTAGCGGCTACGAGCAGTACTTC. Amino acids: CASSLSGASGYEQYF. The full variable domain, completed using reference TRBV14 and TRBJ2-7, is EAGVTQFPSHSVIEKGQTVTLRCDPISGHDNLYWYRRVMGKEIKFLLHFVKESKQDESGMPNNRFLAERTGGTYSTLKVQPAELEDSGVYFCASSLSGASGYEQYFGPGTRLTVT.

This rearrangement joins TRBV11-2 to TRBJ2-7, with D unclear. This CDR3 spans 12 amino acids. The V end was cut by 1 base, the J end by 6 bases, with 7 bases between. The germline V gene encodes CDR1 SGHAT and CDR2 FQNNGV. The CDR3 DNA sequence: TGTGCCAGCAGCTTAGTTTACCCCGAGCAGTACTTC. Amino acid sequence: CASSLVYPEQYF.

This sequence joins TRBV7-9 and TRBJ1-1; 7 nucleotides match TRBD1. This CDR3 comprises 15 residues. Germline CDR1 and CDR2: SEHNR and FQNEAQ (reference sequence). The trim removed 3 bases at V and 3 bases at J, leaving 7 bases unmatched. CDR3 residues: CASSFQTGRDTEAFF. DNA for the CDR3: TGTGCCAGCAGCTTTCAGACAGGGAGGGACACTGAAGCTTTCTTT.

This chain connects TRBV5-1 to TRBJ1-2, with TRBD1 matching over 8 bases. The CDR3 extends over 13 amino acids. V was clipped by 4 bases and J by 4 bases; unmatched bases: 3. Germline V gives CDR1 SGHRS, CDR2 YFSETQ. CDR3 sequence: CASSPGTGYGYTF. DNA for the CDR3: TGCGCCAGCAGCCCGGGGACAGGCTATGGCTACACCTTC.

The gene calls are TRBV6-1 and TRBJ2-1, with 9 bases aligning to TRBD2. The junction had 12 bases not matched to a gene; V was cut back by 3 bases and J by 6 bases. The CDR3 contains 17 residues. The V gene's germline CDR1 is MNHNS and CDR2 SASEGT. DNA for the CDR3: TGTGCCAGCAGTGACGCGATCACTAGCGGGCCCTCCAATGAGCAGTTCTTC. Translated: CASSDAITSGPSNEQFF.

This clone was counted between two and nine times. The genes are TRBV19 and TRBJ2-2; D remains ambiguous. Trimming took off 5 bases at V and 8 bases at J, with 9 bases between the two ends. The germline V gene has CDR1 LNHDA and CDR2 SQIVND (reference sequence). The CDR3 totals 12 residues. The CDR3 DNA follows: TGTGCCAGTAGTTCACTGTGGGGGGAGCTGTTTTTT. This sequence encodes CASSSLWGELFF.

The gene calls are TRBV5-4 and TRBJ1-2, with D perhaps matching TRBD1 (6 bases). Per germline, CDR1 SGHNT and CDR2 YYREEE (reference sequence). The V end lost 3 bases, the J end lost 6 bases, and 21 bases lay between the germline ends. There are 16 residues in the CDR3. In DNA, the CDR3 is TGTGCCAGCAGCTCCGGGGCAGAGGGGGGAATAGATGGCTACACCTTC. Translated: CASSSGAEGGIDGYTF. Full variable domain (rest looked up from reference TRBV5-4 and TRBJ1-2): ETGVTQSPTHLIKTRGQQVTLRCSSQSGHNTVSWYQQALGQGPQFIFQYYREEENGRGNFPPRFSGLQFPNYSSELNVNALELDDSALYLCASSSGAEGGIDGYTFGSGTRLTVV.

The chain is built from TRBV7-9 and TRBJ2-1; a possible D gene is TRBD1 (5 bases). The germline gives CDR1 SEHNR, CDR2 FQNEAQ (reference sequence). The CDR3 is 15 amino acids. The ends were cut back, 2 bases at V and 5 bases at J, with 13 bases in the middle. This CDR3 is CASSLQTGAHNEQFF. CDR3 bases: TGTGCCAGCAGCTTACAAACAGGAGCCCACAATGAGCAGTTCTTC.

The chain links TRBV18 to TRBJ2-1; a weak D match, TRBD1 (6 bases). Trimming left V 4 bases short and J 1 base short, with 17 bases between. Germline CDR1 is KGHSH and CDR2 is LQKENI. The CDR3 spans 17 residues. The CDR3 DNA reads TGTGCCAGCTCACGACAGACAGGACCAGCGTCCTACAATGAGCAGTTCTTC. Amino acids: CASSRQTGPASYNEQFF.

This sequence joins TRBV7-9 and TRBJ2-3; D unclear. Germline V gene data show CDR1 as SEHNR and CDR2 as FQNEAQ (reference sequence). Trimming took off 5 bases at V and 4 bases at J, with 10 bases between the two ends. The CDR3 is made up of 13 amino acids. CDR3 sequence: CASSLATPDTQYF. The CDR3, as DNA: TGTGCCAGCAGCCTGGCCACCCCAGATACGCAGTATTTT. Together with reference TRBV7-9 and TRBJ2-3, the CDR3 gives the full variable domain: DTGVSQNPRHKITKRGQNVTFRCDPISEHNRLYWYRQTLGQGPEFLTYFQNEAQLEKSRLLSDRFSAERPKGSFSTLEIQRTEQGDSAMYLCASSLATPDTQYFGPGTRLTVL.

The chain links TRBV6-1 to TRBJ2-3; 12 bases agree with TRBD2. The CDR3 is 15 amino acids. Germline CDR1 reads MNHNS; CDR2 reads SASEGT. J lost 5 bases, V lost 8 bases, and 8 bases had no gene match. The CDR3 bases are TGTGCCAGCCCCTTGCTAGCGGGAGGGGAAGATACGCAGTATTTT. Translated: CASPLLAGGEDTQYF.

On this clone itself: In the same sample, other DNA sequences code for this CDR3. V and J are TRBV6-5 and TRBJ2-1, with 12 bases fitting TRBD2. CDR3 length: 15 residues. Trimming at V came to 0 bases and at J to 7 bases, leaving 1 base not matched to a gene. The germline V gene has CDR1 MNHEY and CDR2 SVGAGI. The CDR3 sequence: CASSYSTSGSNEQFF. The CDR3 coding sequence is TGTGCCAGCAGTTACTCGACTAGCGGGAGTAATGAGCAGTTCTTC.

This chain links TRBV29-1 with TRBJ2-7; D is tentatively TRBD1 or TRBD2 (5 bases each). CDR3 length equals 14 residues. Germline V gives CDR1 SQVTM, CDR2 ANQGSEA. Between the trimmed V and J ends, which lost 4 bases and 4 bases, there was a span of 17 bases. The CDR3 region is CSVAEWDLDYEQYF. In DNA, the CDR3 is TGCAGCGTTGCAGAATGGGACCTGGATTACGAGCAGTACTTC.